The 21 T cell receptor beta chains below come from one sample, sequenced in a study of blood T cells in healthy people across ages. Together with a sample-barcoded 5' primer, a J-beta primer mix was included in a second PCR lasting about 7 to 12 cycles. TCRdb recomputed calls from the 5' RACE reads with MiXCR, one row per CDR3 protein. The sample has some 370,000 distinct CDR3 sequences, over 45% seen once. Material: blood. Receptors originate from a man in his sixties in good health.

This clonotype was detected a few times. V gene TRBV20-1 combines with J gene TRBJ2-7, with 10 bases lining up with TRBD2. This CDR3 region has 14 residues. Trimming removed 4 bases from V and 2 bases from J; junction bases left unmatched: 5. CDR1 is DFQATT, CDR2 SNEGSKA, per germline (reference sequence). For the CDR3, the DNA is TGCAGTGCTACCCGGACTAGCGGTGCCTACGAGCAGTACTTC. This sequence encodes CSATRTSGAYEQYF.

The chain recombines TRBV30 with TRBJ2-1; maybe TRBD2 (6 bases). CDR3 length: 13 residues. V lost 2 bases and J 4 bases, leaving 9 bases between the germline ends. The germline V gene has CDR1 GTSNPN and CDR2 SVGIG (reference sequence). The CDR3 coding sequence is TGTGCCTGGAGTCAAGCGGGTTACAATGAGCAGTTCTTC. This translates into CAWSQAGYNEQFF. The full variable domain, with the rest looked up from reference TRBV30 and TRBJ2-1, is SQTIHQWPATLVQPVGSPLSLECTVEGTSNPNLYWYRQAAGRGLQLLFYSVGIGQISSEVPQNLSASRPQDRQFILSSKKLLLSDSGFYLCAWSQAGYNEQFFGPGTRLTVL.

This chain connects TRBV29-1 to TRBJ2-1; 14 nucleotides align to TRBD2. CDR1 is SQVTM, CDR2 ANQGSEA, per germline. Trimming took 4 bases from V and 2 from J; bases not matched to a gene: 4. This CDR3 is built from 16 residues. The CDR3 loop reads CSVGLAGGSAYNEQFF. CDR3 in DNA: TGCAGCGTTGGACTAGCGGGAGGGTCCGCCTACAATGAGCAGTTCTTC.

This chain links TRBV3-1 with TRBJ2-3, with D perhaps TRBD1 or TRBD2 (5 bases each). This CDR3 spans 13 amino acids. Trimming cost V 6 bases and J 9 bases, with 16 bases left between them. Germline V gene data show CDR1 as LGHDT and CDR2 as YNNKEL (reference sequence). The CDR3 DNA sequence: TGTGCCAGCAGTCGTCCAGATTGGGACACGCAGTATTTT. Its translation is CASSRPDWDTQYF.

The CDR3 spells CASSPRQGSQTQYF. The DNA of the CDR3 is TGTGCCAGCAGCCCCCGACAGGGATCTCAGACCCAGTACTTC. This chain connects TRBV7-2 to TRBJ2-5; the match to TRBD1 covers 7 bases. In germline, CDR1 is SGHTA, CDR2 FQGNSA. The CDR3 has 14 amino acids. Trimming at V came to 5 bases and at J to 6 bases, leaving 9 bases not matched to a gene. Complete variable domain (other parts from reference TRBV7-2 and TRBJ2-5): GAGVSQSPSNKVTEKGKDVELRCDPISGHTALYWYRQSLGQGLEFLIYFQGNSAPDKSGLPSDRFSAERTGGSVSTLTIQRTQQEDSAVYLCASSPRQGSQTQYFGPGTRLLVL.

This clonotype was picked up one time. CDR3 sequence reads: CSASKSGRTDTQYF. DNA of the CDR3: TGCAGTGCTTCAAAGAGCGGGAGAACAGATACGCAGTATTTT. This chain joins TRBV20-1 and TRBJ2-3, with 8 bases matching TRBD2. Trimming at V came to 5 bases and at J to 3 bases, leaving 7 bases not matched to a gene. The CDR3 is made up of 14 amino acids. Germline CDR1 and CDR2: DFQATT and SNEGSKA (reference sequence).

The genes are TRBV29-1 and TRBJ1-2, with 7 positions matching TRBD1. V lost 4 bases and J lost 7; bases outside the gene matches: 9. This CDR3 spans 13 amino acids. Per the germline V gene, CDR1 is SQVTM and CDR2 is ANQGSEA. CDR3 sequence: CSVVGQPLGGYTF. DNA of the CDR3: TGCAGCGTTGTGGGACAGCCCTTGGGTGGCTACACCTTC.

CDR3 loop: CSAREGLAQETQYF. CDR3 bases: TGCAGTGCTAGAGAGGGACTAGCGCAAGAGACCCAGTACTTC. The chain joins TRBV20-1 to TRBJ2-5; TRBD2 agrees at 10 bases. CDR3 size: 14 residues. Per germline, CDR1 DFQATT and CDR2 SNEGSKA (reference sequence). Germline trimming cut 0 bases from V and 2 bases from J; bases unmatched to any gene: 0.

This clonotype was seen a handful of times. The rearrangement links TRBV7-2 to TRBJ2-1; no clear D gene. V gave up 5 bases and J gave up 6 bases, with 20 bases separating them. Germline CDR1 is SGHTA and CDR2 is FQGNSA. The CDR3 runs 16 residues. The CDR3 nucleotides read TGTGCCAGCAGCCGCGAGGCGGCTTTTAGAGGCAATGAGCAGTTCTTC. This encodes CASSREAAFRGNEQFF.

The J gene is TRBJ2-5, the V gene TRBV10-3; D not resolved. This CDR3 spans 13 amino acids. Germline V gene lookup returns CDR1 ENHRY and CDR2 SYGVKD. V lost 6 bases, J lost 2 bases, and 10 bases lay in between. The CDR3 coding sequence is TGTGCCATCAGGGCAGAAACACAAGAGACCCAGTACTTC. As protein: CAIRAETQETQYF.

V is TRBV20-1 and J is TRBJ2-5; either TRBD1 or TRBD2 may supply D (5 bases each). TRBJ2-7 explains the end of the DNA better; the J call may be wrong. From germline, CDR1 is DFQATT and CDR2 SNEGSKA (reference sequence). This CDR3 contains 15 residues. The CDR3 here is CSAFRPGPEVDEQYF. As DNA, the CDR3 is TGCAGTGCTTTCCGTCCGGGACCAGAAGTCGACGAGCAGTACTTC.

The J gene is TRBJ1-2, the V gene TRBV7-2; tentative D call: TRBD1 (5 bases). V was trimmed by 2 bases and J by 8 bases, leaving 15 bases between them. CDR3 length: 14 residues. Per germline, CDR1 SGHTA and CDR2 FQGNSA. CDR3 in amino acids: CASSLKEGRLGYTF. CDR3 DNA: TGTGCCAGCAGCTTAAAGGAGGGGCGGCTCGGCTACACCTTC.

The chain carries TRBV27 and TRBJ2-1; D unresolved. CDR3 length: 15 amino acids. Germline V gene lookup returns CDR1 MNHEY and CDR2 SMNVEV (reference sequence). Trimming pared 4 bases from V and 9 bases from J, leaving 19 bases between. CDR3 protein: CASSYAPNYIGEQFF. As DNA, the CDR3 is TGTGCCAGCAGTTACGCCCCCAATTACATCGGTGAGCAGTTCTTC.

In its sample, this clonotype was seen a few times. This chain connects TRBV6-6 to TRBJ2-3, with 11 bases identical to TRBD2. CDR3 length: 16 amino acids. Germline CDR1 and CDR2: MNHNY and SVGAGI (reference sequence). Losses at the gene ends were 4 bases for V and 4 bases for J; bases not matched to a gene: 7. CDR3 region: CASSSTSGSDPDTQYF. The CDR3 DNA reads as TGTGCCAGCAGTTCAACTAGCGGGAGTGACCCAGATACGCAGTATTTT.

This sequence joins TRBV7-2 and TRBJ2-1; TRBD1 is a possible D gene (5 bases). CDR3 length: 15 amino acids. Germline V gene lookup returns CDR1 SGHTA and CDR2 FQGNSA. V dropped 1 base and J dropped 8 bases, with 15 bases sitting between them. The CDR3 here is CASSLGVMGRDEQFF. In DNA, the CDR3 is TGTGCCAGCAGCTTAGGAGTGATGGGGCGAGATGAGCAGTTCTTC.

This clonotype has just a few counts. The chain recombines TRBV7-2 with TRBJ1-4; 9 bases agree with TRBD1. This CDR3 spans 14 amino acids. The germline gives CDR1 SGHTA, CDR2 FQGNSA. V shed 5 bases and J 11 bases; nucleotides not matched to a gene: 9. CDR3 nucleotide sequence: TGTGCCAGCAGCACCCGACAGGGGGGTCCGAAACTGTTTTTT. As protein: CASSTRQGGPKLFF.

In this sample, this clonotype turned up a few times. The V and J genes are TRBV10-3 and TRBJ2-5; 8 bases line up with TRBD1. The CDR3 runs to 18 residues. Unmatched junction bases numbered 12, after V lost 0 bases and J lost 3 bases. Germline CDR1 and CDR2: ENHRY and SYGVKD. The CDR3 coding sequence is TGTGCCATCAGTGAGTCCGGCCCTGGACAGGGCGTAAAAGAGACCCAGTACTTC. This sequence encodes CAISESGPGQGVKETQYF.

V usage is TRBV25-1 and J usage is TRBJ1-2; TRBD1 matches at 11 bases. In germline, CDR1 is MGHDK, CDR2 SYGVNS. The ends lost 9 bases at V and 1 base at J; junction bases unmatched: 4. The CDR3 contains 14 residues. The CDR3 bases are TGTGCCAGTCCGGGACAGGGGGGTAACTATGGCTACACCTTC. This sequence encodes CASPGQGGNYGYTF.

The chain joins TRBV20-1 to TRBJ2-7, with 9 bases fitting TRBD2. Trimming cost V 1 base and J 2 bases; bases outside gene matches: 12. The CDR3 runs 17 residues. Germline V gives CDR1 DFQATT, CDR2 SNEGSKA (reference sequence). The DNA for the CDR3 is TGCAGTGCTAGAGGCCACTACGGTAGCGGGGGTCCCTACGAGCAGTACTTC. Its protein product is CSARGHYGSGGPYEQYF.

This clonotype appeared a few times. The chain recombines TRBV4-3 with TRBJ2-7, with 10 bases fitting TRBD1. V dropped 1 base and J dropped 5; count of bases not matched to a gene: 8. The germline gives CDR1 LGHNA, CDR2 YSLEER. The CDR3 length is 16 residues. The CDR3 protein is CASSQGAGQGEDEQYF. In nucleotides, the CDR3 is TGCGCCAGCAGCCAAGGGGCAGGACAGGGGGAAGACGAGCAGTACTTC.

V gene TRBV20-1 combines with J gene TRBJ2-1; D is uncertain. The germline CDR1 and CDR2 sequences are DFQATT and SNEGSKA (reference sequence). CDR3 length equals 14 residues. The germline V and J ends were trimmed by 0 bases and 6 bases, with 12 bases remaining between them. This CDR3 is CSARDKSGVNEQFF. The CDR3 coding sequence is TGCAGTGCTAGAGATAAATCAGGAGTCAATGAGCAGTTCTTC.